This entry describes one T cell receptor (beta chain). The antigen remains unidentified. Germline values: CDR1 SGHRS, CDR2 YFSETQ. Losses at the gene ends were 2 bases for V and 1 base for J; bases not matched to a gene: 6. This CDR3 is built from 18 residues. This specimen comes from a study of cytomegalovirus exposure and HLA in healthy donors. General study results and limits: When presence/absence was analysed, sequencing depth was taken to be roughly uniform across donors. Later on, an analysis showed TCR association rates differing by HLA locus, with DRB1 the most and HLA-C the fewest.

The PCR contained 60 Vbeta and 13 Jbeta primers. Some clones are missing from TCRdb's copy, which holds only in-frame ones; the method was immunoSEQ multiplex PCR. The top ten clones hold around 4% of a sample with 150,000 to 200,000 clones, about two thirds of them seen once. The sequence was collected from a woman between 18 and 29 years old in good health and CMV-seropositive. The chain has TRBV5-1 and TRBJ2-6; 10 bases are a match to TRBD1. Sequenced input: PBMCs. The CDR3 protein is CASSFRDRGSSGANVLTF. CDR3 DNA: TGCGCCAGCAGCTTCCGGGACAGGGGATCGTCTGGGGCCAACGTCCTGACTTTC.